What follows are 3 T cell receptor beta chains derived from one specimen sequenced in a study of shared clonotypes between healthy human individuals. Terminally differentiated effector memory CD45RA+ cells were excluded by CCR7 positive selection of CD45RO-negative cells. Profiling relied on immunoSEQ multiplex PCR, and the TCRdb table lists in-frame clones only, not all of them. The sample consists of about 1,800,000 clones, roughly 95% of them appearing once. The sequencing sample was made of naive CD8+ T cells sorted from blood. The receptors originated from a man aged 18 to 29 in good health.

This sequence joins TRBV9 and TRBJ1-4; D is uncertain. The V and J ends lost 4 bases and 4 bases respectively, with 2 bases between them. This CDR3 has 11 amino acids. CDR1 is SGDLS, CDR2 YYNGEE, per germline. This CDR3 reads CASSNNEKLFF. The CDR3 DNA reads TGTGCCAGCAGCAATAATGAAAAACTGTTTTTT.

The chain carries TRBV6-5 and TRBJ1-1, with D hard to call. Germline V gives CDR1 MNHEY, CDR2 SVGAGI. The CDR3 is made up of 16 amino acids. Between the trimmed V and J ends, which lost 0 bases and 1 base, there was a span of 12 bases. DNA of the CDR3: TGTGCCAGCAGTTACTCAGGGCCAACATCGAACACTGAAGCTTTCTTT. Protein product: CASSYSGPTSNTEAFF.

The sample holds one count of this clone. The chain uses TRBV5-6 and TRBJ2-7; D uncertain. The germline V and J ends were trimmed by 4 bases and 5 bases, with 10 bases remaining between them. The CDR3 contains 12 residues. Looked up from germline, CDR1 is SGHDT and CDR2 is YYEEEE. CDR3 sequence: CASSGLQNEQYF. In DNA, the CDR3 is TGTGCCAGCAGCGGCCTCCAGAACGAGCAGTACTTC.